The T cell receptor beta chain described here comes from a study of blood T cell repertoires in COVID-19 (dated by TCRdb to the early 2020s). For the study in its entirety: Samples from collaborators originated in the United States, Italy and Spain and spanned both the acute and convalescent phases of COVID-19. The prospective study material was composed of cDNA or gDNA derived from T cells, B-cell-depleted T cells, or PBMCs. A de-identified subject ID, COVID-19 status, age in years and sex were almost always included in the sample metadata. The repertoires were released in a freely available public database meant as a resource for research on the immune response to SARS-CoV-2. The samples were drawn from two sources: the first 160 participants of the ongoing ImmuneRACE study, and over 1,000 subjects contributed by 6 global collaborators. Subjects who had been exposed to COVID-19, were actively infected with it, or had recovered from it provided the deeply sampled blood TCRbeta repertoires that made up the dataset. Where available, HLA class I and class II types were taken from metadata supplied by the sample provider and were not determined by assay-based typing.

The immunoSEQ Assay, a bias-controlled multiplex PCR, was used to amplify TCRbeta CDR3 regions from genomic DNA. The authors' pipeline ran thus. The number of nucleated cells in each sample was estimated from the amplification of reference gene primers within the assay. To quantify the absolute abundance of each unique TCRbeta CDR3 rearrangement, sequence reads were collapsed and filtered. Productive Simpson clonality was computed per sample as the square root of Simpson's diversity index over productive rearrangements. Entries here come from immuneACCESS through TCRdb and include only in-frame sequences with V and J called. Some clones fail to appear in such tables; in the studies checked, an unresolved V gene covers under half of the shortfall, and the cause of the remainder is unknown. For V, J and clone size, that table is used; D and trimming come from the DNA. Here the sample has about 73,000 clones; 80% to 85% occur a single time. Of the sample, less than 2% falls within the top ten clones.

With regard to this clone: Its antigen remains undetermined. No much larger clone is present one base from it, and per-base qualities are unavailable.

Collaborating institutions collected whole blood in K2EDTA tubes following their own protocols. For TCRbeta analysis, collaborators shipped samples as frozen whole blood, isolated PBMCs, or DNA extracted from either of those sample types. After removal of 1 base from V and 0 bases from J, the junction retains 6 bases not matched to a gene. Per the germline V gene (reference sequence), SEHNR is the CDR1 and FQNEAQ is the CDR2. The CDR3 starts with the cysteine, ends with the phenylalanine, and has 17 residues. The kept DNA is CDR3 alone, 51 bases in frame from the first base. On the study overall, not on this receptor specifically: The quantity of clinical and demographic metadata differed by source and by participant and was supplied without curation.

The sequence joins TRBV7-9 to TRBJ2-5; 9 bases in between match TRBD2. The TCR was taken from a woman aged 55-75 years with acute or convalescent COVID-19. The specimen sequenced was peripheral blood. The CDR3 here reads CASSLGGLAGYQETQYF. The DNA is TGTGCCAGCAGCTTAGGGGGGCTAGCGGGGTACCAAGAGACCCAGTACTTC.